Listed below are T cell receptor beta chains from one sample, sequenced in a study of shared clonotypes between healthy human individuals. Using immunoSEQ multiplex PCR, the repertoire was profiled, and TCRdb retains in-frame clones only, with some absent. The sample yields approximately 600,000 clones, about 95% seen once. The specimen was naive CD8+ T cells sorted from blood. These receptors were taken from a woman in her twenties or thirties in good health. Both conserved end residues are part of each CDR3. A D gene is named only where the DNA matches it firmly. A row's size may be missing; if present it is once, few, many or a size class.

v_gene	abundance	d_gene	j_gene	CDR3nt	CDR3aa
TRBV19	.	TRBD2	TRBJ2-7	TGTGCCAGTAGTAGTCTAGCGGCGGGGTACGAGCAGTACTTC	CASSSLAAGYEQYF
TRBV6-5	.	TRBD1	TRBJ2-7	TGTGCCAGCAGCCTCCTAGGGGACAGGAGTTACGAGCAGTACTTC	CASSLLGDRSYEQYF
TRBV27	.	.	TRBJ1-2	TGTGCCAGCAGTTTAGTGGCGAACTATGGCTACACCTTC	CASSLVANYGYTF
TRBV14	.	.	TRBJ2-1	TGTGCCAGCAGCCAAGATTTCGGGACCGGAGTACCCGACAATGAGCAGTTCTTC	CASSQDFGTGVPDNEQFF
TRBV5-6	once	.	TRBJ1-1	TGTGCCAGCAGCTACTTTGGGGGGAATGAAGCTTTCTTT	CASSYFGGNEAFF
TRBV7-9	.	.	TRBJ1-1	TGTGCCAGCAGCGCCTATGATGCGAACACTGAAGCTTTCTTT	CASSAYDANTEAFF
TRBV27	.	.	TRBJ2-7	TGTGCCAGCAGTTTATCGGGTGGGCGAGAGCAGTACTTC	CASSLSGGREQYF
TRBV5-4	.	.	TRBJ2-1	TGTGCCAGCAGCTTGGGGGATTACAATGAGCAGTTCTTC	CASSLGDYNEQFF
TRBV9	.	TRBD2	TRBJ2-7	TGTGCCAGCAGCGTATCGGGAGGAACGGGCGAGCAGTACTTC	CASSVSGGTGEQYF
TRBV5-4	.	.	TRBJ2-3	TGTGCCAGCAGTTCCGGGACTCCAGATACGCAGTATTTT	CASSSGTPDTQYF
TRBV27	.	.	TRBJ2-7	TGTGCCAGCAGACAGGCGAGCTCCTACGAGCAGTACTTC	CASRQASSYEQYF
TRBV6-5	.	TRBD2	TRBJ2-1	TGTGCCAGCAGTTACTCGCCAGCGGGACTCACCAATGAGCAGTTCTTC	CASSYSPAGLTNEQFF
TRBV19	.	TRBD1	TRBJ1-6	TGTGCCAGTACCCAAGACAGGGGAATTCCGGATTCACCCCTCCACTTT	CASTQDRGIPDSPLHF
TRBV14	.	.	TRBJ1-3	TGTGCCAGCAGCCACCCGGACAGACTCTCTGGAAACACCATATATTTT	CASSHPDRLSGNTIYF
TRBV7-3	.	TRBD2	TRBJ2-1	TGTGCCAGCAGCGCGCGACTAGCGGCCTACAATGAGCAGTTCTTC	CASSARLAAYNEQFF
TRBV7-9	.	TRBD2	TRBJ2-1	TGTGCCAGCAGCTTAGCTAGCGGGACCTACAATGAGCAGTTCTTC	CASSLASGTYNEQFF